This TCR beta chain appears in the sequencing data of a study of blood T cells in healthy people across ages. Combining a sample-barcoded 5' primer with a J-beta primer mix, a second PCR ran for 7 to 11 cycles. TCRdb itself ran the 5' RACE reads through MiXCR, one entry per CDR3 protein. The sample has some 1.5 million distinct CDR3 sequences, 28% seen once. The V end lost 5 bases, the J end lost 3 bases, and 5 bases lay between the germline ends. Germline values: CDR1 SQVTM, CDR2 ANQGSEA. The CDR3 covers 12 residues. This clonotype showed up many times. This sequence originates from a woman between 25 and 40 years old in good health. This sequence joins TRBV29-1 and TRBJ2-6, with D uncertain. The sequenced sample was blood. CDR3 nucleotides: TGCAGCGTTCTCGATGGGGCCAACGTCCTGACTTTC. Translating it yields CSVLDGANVLTF. The full variable domain, in which reference TRBV29-1 and TRBJ2-6 provide the parts outside the CDR3, is SAVISQKPSRDICQRGTSLTIQCQVDSQVTMMFWYRQQPGQSLTLIATANQGSEATYESGFVIDKFPISRPNLTFSTLTVSNMSPEDSSIYLCSVLDGANVLTFGAGSRLTVL.